These T cell receptor beta chains were read from a single sample in a study of T cell responses to AZD1222 COVID-19 vaccine. Assay used: immunoSEQ multiplex PCR; TCRdb lists only in-frame clones, some missing. The sample consists of some 120,000 clones, 65% to 90% of them appearing once. The sequencing here drew on peripheral blood, taken on day 0 of AZD1222 vaccination. These TCRs come from an adult in good health. CDR3s include the opening cysteine and the closing phenylalanine or tryptophan. Each record gives: J gene, D gene, V gene, clone size, CDR3 DNA, CDR3 protein. D genes are given only for firm matches. Some rows have no size entry. The others give once, few or many, or a class for an expanded clone.

j_gene: TRBJ2-7; d_gene: TRBD1; v_gene: TRBV19; abundance: NA; CDR3nt: TGTGCCAGTAGCAACCGGGACAGCTACGAGCAGTACTTC; CDR3aa: CASSNRDSYEQYF
j_gene: TRBJ2-3; d_gene: TRBD2; v_gene: TRBV30; abundance: NA; CDR3nt: TGTGCCTGGAGTGTAGGACGGGGGGACACAGATACGCAGTATTTT; CDR3aa: CAWSVGRGDTDTQYF
j_gene: TRBJ2-7; d_gene: NA; v_gene: TRBV10-3; abundance: once; CDR3nt: TGTGCCATCAGTGAGCCCGGGCAGGGCTCCTACGAGCAGTACTTC; CDR3aa: CAISEPGQGSYEQYF
j_gene: TRBJ1-3; d_gene: NA; v_gene: TRBV19; abundance: NA; CDR3nt: TGTGCCAGTACCCGGGTCCCCTCTGGAAACACCATATATTTT; CDR3aa: CASTRVPSGNTIYF
j_gene: TRBJ1-2; d_gene: TRBD1; v_gene: TRBV5-1; abundance: NA; CDR3nt: TGCGCCAGCAGCCCAACAGGGGCCGATGGCTACACCTTC; CDR3aa: CASSPTGADGYTF
j_gene: TRBJ2-7; d_gene: NA; v_gene: TRBV5-1; abundance: NA; CDR3nt: TGCGCCAGCAGCGATGCCTACGAGCAGTACTTC; CDR3aa: CASSDAYEQYF
j_gene: TRBJ1-5; d_gene: NA; v_gene: TRBV19; abundance: NA; CDR3nt: TGTGCCAGTAGTATACGACCCGTAGGCAATCAGCCCCAGCATTTT; CDR3aa: CASSIRPVGNQPQHF
j_gene: TRBJ1-5; d_gene: TRBD1; v_gene: TRBV6-5; abundance: NA; CDR3nt: TGTGCCAGCAGCTGGACAGGGGGAAATCAGCCCCAGCATTTT; CDR3aa: CASSWTGGNQPQHF
j_gene: TRBJ2-3; d_gene: NA; v_gene: TRBV6-5; abundance: NA; CDR3nt: TGTGCCAGCAGGCAGCTCGGACCACCCACAGATACGCAGTATTTT; CDR3aa: CASRQLGPPTDTQYF
j_gene: TRBJ2-7; d_gene: TRBD2; v_gene: TRBV18; abundance: NA; CDR3nt: TGTGCCAGCTCAGAGGGGACTAGCGGGAGCTACGAGCAGTACTTC; CDR3aa: CASSEGTSGSYEQYF
j_gene: TRBJ1-5; d_gene: NA; v_gene: TRBV19; abundance: NA; CDR3nt: TGTGCCAGTAAACCAACACGGGAGGGTCAGCCCCAGCATTTT; CDR3aa: CASKPTREGQPQHF
j_gene: TRBJ2-4; d_gene: NA; v_gene: TRBV10-3; abundance: NA; CDR3nt: TGTGCCATCAGTGAGGCCAGGGAAGGGTCCAAAAACATTCAGTACTTC; CDR3aa: CAISEAREGSKNIQYF
j_gene: TRBJ2-7; d_gene: NA; v_gene: TRBV5-1; abundance: NA; CDR3nt: TGCGCCAGCAGCTTTCAAGGAGGGCCAACCTACGAGCAGTACTTC; CDR3aa: CASSFQGGPTYEQYF
j_gene: TRBJ2-7; d_gene: NA; v_gene: TRBV6-5; abundance: NA; CDR3nt: TGTGCCAGCAGGACTGGGGAGGCCTACGAGCAGTACTTC; CDR3aa: CASRTGEAYEQYF
j_gene: TRBJ2-7; d_gene: TRBD2; v_gene: TRBV2; abundance: NA; CDR3nt: TGTGCCAGTCTTAGCGGGGGGCGGGCCTACGAGCAGTACTTC; CDR3aa: CASLSGGRAYEQYF
j_gene: TRBJ1-2; d_gene: NA; v_gene: TRBV5-1; abundance: once; CDR3nt: TGCGCCAGCAGCTTGGGAGATGGGGACTATGGCTACACCTTC; CDR3aa: CASSLGDGDYGYTF
j_gene: TRBJ1-1; d_gene: NA; v_gene: TRBV10-1; abundance: NA; CDR3nt: TGCGCCAGCAGCTACAAGAGGAACACTGAAGCTTTCTTT; CDR3aa: CASSYKRNTEAFF
j_gene: TRBJ2-7; d_gene: NA; v_gene: TRBV29-1; abundance: NA; CDR3nt: TGCAGCCCCCTTGGGCAGAAGTCCTACGAGCAGTACTTC; CDR3aa: CSPLGQKSYEQYF
j_gene: TRBJ2-6; d_gene: NA; v_gene: TRBV3-1/TRBV3-2; abundance: NA; CDR3nt: TGTGCCAGCAGCCCCACTCTGGGGGGTTCTGGGGCCAACGTCCTGACTTTC; CDR3aa: CASSPTLGGSGANVLTF
j_gene: TRBJ2-5; d_gene: NA; v_gene: TRBV5-1; abundance: NA; CDR3nt: TGCGCCAGCAGCCCGGGACCTAACCCTCGGGAGACCCAGTACTTC; CDR3aa: CASSPGPNPRETQYF
j_gene: TRBJ2-7; d_gene: NA; v_gene: TRBV6-5; abundance: NA; CDR3nt: TGTGCCAGCAGCCGCGAGGTGAGTCCGACCTACGAGCAGTACTTC; CDR3aa: CASSREVSPTYEQYF
j_gene: TRBJ1-6; d_gene: TRBD1; v_gene: TRBV4-1; abundance: NA; CDR3nt: TGCGCCAGCAGCCAGAGGGGAGGGGGCGATAATTCACCCCTCCACTTT; CDR3aa: CASSQRGGGDNSPLHF
j_gene: TRBJ2-4; d_gene: NA; v_gene: TRBV27; abundance: NA; CDR3nt: TGTGCCAGCAGTGGCCTGTGGGGGAACGGGGCCAAAAACATTCAGTACTTC; CDR3aa: CASSGLWGNGAKNIQYF
j_gene: TRBJ2-7; d_gene: NA; v_gene: TRBV28; abundance: NA; CDR3nt: TGTGCCAGCAGTTTAGCGGCAGTTACCTACGAGCAGTACTTC; CDR3aa: CASSLAAVTYEQYF
j_gene: TRBJ2-7; d_gene: NA; v_gene: TRBV7-9; abundance: NA; CDR3nt: TGTGCCAGCAGCCCCAGGCTAGCGATAAGCTCCTACGAGCAGTACTTC; CDR3aa: CASSPRLAISSYEQYF
j_gene: TRBJ1-1; d_gene: NA; v_gene: TRBV4-3; abundance: NA; CDR3nt: TGCGCCAGCAGCCAAGGGGGCTATAACACTGAAGCTTTCTTT; CDR3aa: CASSQGGYNTEAFF
j_gene: TRBJ1-4; d_gene: NA; v_gene: TRBV6-6; abundance: NA; CDR3nt: TGTGCCAGCAGTACCCAGGGGAGCGGAACTAATGAAAAACTGTTTTTT; CDR3aa: CASSTQGSGTNEKLFF
j_gene: TRBJ2-1; d_gene: NA; v_gene: TRBV12-3/TRBV12-4; abundance: few; CDR3nt: TGTGCCACTCTAGTTTGGGGAGAATGGGAGCAGTTCTTC; CDR3aa: CATLVWGEWEQFF
j_gene: TRBJ2-3; d_gene: NA; v_gene: TRBV27; abundance: NA; CDR3nt: TGTGCCAGCCGGGGGCGCACAGATACGCAGTATTTT; CDR3aa: CASRGRTDTQYF
j_gene: TRBJ1-3; d_gene: TRBD1; v_gene: TRBV9; abundance: NA; CDR3nt: TGTGCCAGCAGCGCGGGGGGACAGGGGGCCTACACCATATATTTT; CDR3aa: CASSAGGQGAYTIYF
j_gene: TRBJ2-5; d_gene: TRBD1; v_gene: TRBV28; abundance: once; CDR3nt: TGTGCCAGCAGTTCTCCGGACAGGGCGGAGACCCAGTACTTC; CDR3aa: CASSSPDRAETQYF
j_gene: TRBJ2-4; d_gene: TRBD1; v_gene: TRBV5-1; abundance: NA; CDR3nt: TGCGCCAGCCGACGGGACAGACGAGCCAAAAACATTCAGTACTTC; CDR3aa: CASRRDRRAKNIQYF
j_gene: TRBJ2-7; d_gene: NA; v_gene: TRBV7-2; abundance: NA; CDR3nt: TGTGCCAGCCGGCGGAGGGGGCCCACTGACGAGCAGTACTTC; CDR3aa: CASRRRGPTDEQYF
j_gene: TRBJ2-7; d_gene: NA; v_gene: TRBV24-1; abundance: NA; CDR3nt: TGTGCCACCAGTGAGGGGACGGCCAGCTCCTACGAGCAGTACTTC; CDR3aa: CATSEGTASSYEQYF
j_gene: TRBJ2-3; d_gene: TRBD2; v_gene: TRBV3-1/TRBV3-2; abundance: NA; CDR3nt: TGTGCCAGCAGCCAAGCGGCTAGCGGACACACAGATACGCAGTATTTT; CDR3aa: CASSQAASGHTDTQYF
j_gene: TRBJ1-5; d_gene: TRBD1; v_gene: TRBV28; abundance: NA; CDR3nt: TGTGCCAGCTGGAGTTGGACAGGGATCAACCAGCCCCAGCATTTT; CDR3aa: CASWSWTGINQPQHF
j_gene: TRBJ2-6; d_gene: NA; v_gene: TRBV19; abundance: NA; CDR3nt: TGTGCCAGTAGTATAGAAGGGGGGCCTGGGGCCAACGTCCTGACTTTC; CDR3aa: CASSIEGGPGANVLTF
j_gene: TRBJ1-1; d_gene: NA; v_gene: TRBV6-6; abundance: once; CDR3nt: TGTGCCAGCAGTTACGGGTGGGGACGCATGCTTATCGAAGCTTTCTTT; CDR3aa: CASSYGWGRMLIEAFF
j_gene: TRBJ2-4; d_gene: NA; v_gene: TRBV19; abundance: once; CDR3nt: TGTGCCAGTAGTTTCTATAGCGTCAAGGGGGAAAACATTCAGTACTTC; CDR3aa: CASSFYSVKGENIQYF
j_gene: TRBJ2-7; d_gene: TRBD1; v_gene: TRBV18; abundance: NA; CDR3nt: TGTGCCAGCTCAACACAGCCTTCGACAGGGGCCAGAGGCGAGCAGTACTTC; CDR3aa: CASSTQPSTGARGEQYF
j_gene: TRBJ1-4; d_gene: NA; v_gene: TRBV9; abundance: NA; CDR3nt: TGTGCCAGCACCGCACAGGGTGCAACTAATGAAAAACTGTTTTTT; CDR3aa: CASTAQGATNEKLFF
j_gene: TRBJ1-3; d_gene: NA; v_gene: TRBV28; abundance: NA; CDR3nt: TGTGCCAGCAGTTTTTGGGGGAGCTCTGGAAACACCATATATTTT; CDR3aa: CASSFWGSSGNTIYF
j_gene: TRBJ2-3; d_gene: TRBD1; v_gene: TRBV6-4; abundance: once; CDR3nt: TGTGCCAGCAGTGACCGACAGGGAGATACGCAGTATTTT; CDR3aa: CASSDRQGDTQYF
j_gene: TRBJ2-7; d_gene: NA; v_gene: TRBV2; abundance: once; CDR3nt: TGTGCCAGCATTTTACGAGGGAGCCTTCAATACTACGAGCAGTACTTC; CDR3aa: CASILRGSLQYYEQYF
j_gene: TRBJ2-4; d_gene: NA; v_gene: TRBV23-1; abundance: NA; CDR3nt: TGCGCCAGCAGTCAATCCTGTATGGCGGGGACAGCTTACTCCCTAGCCAAAAACATTCAGTACTTC; CDR3aa: CASSQSCMAGTAYSLAKNIQYF
j_gene: TRBJ1-6; d_gene: TRBD1; v_gene: TRBV28; abundance: NA; CDR3nt: TGTGCCAGCAGTCCCACGGACGGACAGGATCTTAATTCACCCCTCCACTTT; CDR3aa: CASSPTDGQDLNSPLHF
j_gene: TRBJ2-7; d_gene: NA; v_gene: TRBV20-1; abundance: NA; CDR3nt: TGCAGTGCTACGGGACTCTACGAGCAGTACTTC; CDR3aa: CSATGLYEQYF